This T cell receptor (beta chain) comes out of a study of T cells after posttransplantation cyclophosphamide. On the day of bone marrow donation, the related graft donor provided peripheral blood. Study-level results: Tissue-infiltrating T cells from skin or gut overlapped little with blood T cells. Later post-transplant blood repertoires were often dominated by donor CD8+ memory clones.

Profiled with immunoSEQ multiplex PCR; TCRdb holds only in-frame clones, not every one. The repertoire holds thousands of clones, just over 95% seen once, with under 0.3% in the top ten. Worth noting for this clone: Its antigen is currently unknown.

This clonotype originated in a man between 50 and 59 years old in good health, CMV-negative, and a related stem cell transplant donor. The sample consisted of naive CD8+ T cells sorted from PBMCs.

CDR3 DNA: TGTGCCAGCAGCTCTAGTAGTGAGCAGTTCTTC. It specifies CASSSSSEQFF. V gene TRBV7-9 combines with J gene TRBJ2-1; unclear D gene. CDR3 length equals 11 residues. Trimming cost V 4 bases and J 9 bases, with 7 bases left between them. Germline V gives CDR1 SEHNR, CDR2 FQNEAQ (reference sequence). The variable domain in full, with the rest retrieved from reference TRBV7-9 and TRBJ2-1, is DTGVSQNPRHKITKRGQNVTFRCDPISEHNRLYWYRQTLGQGPEFLTYFQNEAQLEKSRLLSDRFSAERPKGSFSTLEIQRTEQGDSAMYLCASSSSSEQFFGPGTRLTVL.